This T cell receptor (beta chain) was identified in a study of beta chain features in type 1 diabetes. Overall study results and limits: Moderate but significant shortening of TCRB CDR3s was recorded in all four CD4+ subsets from Type 1 diabetes patients. Junctions at VDJ sites from type 1 diabetes patients had fewer insertions and more deletions.

This clone was recorded a few times. Its antigen is as yet unknown. Expressed TCRB transcripts were sequenced after all isolated RNA was converted to cDNA. The table came from immunoSEQ multiplex PCR; TCRdb's copy has only in-frame clones and leaves some out. Seen here are over 600,000 clones, 12% observed once, and the top ten hold roughly 0.12%. Sorting that relied on CD45RO/CCR7/CD25/CD127/CD95/CD27 yielded CD4+ naive, central memory, regulatory and stem cell-like memory cells. Germline CDR1 and CDR2: MNHEY and SVGAGI. The CDR3 has 15 residues. Trimming pared 5 bases from V and 0 bases from J, leaving 11 bases between.

This TCR was sampled from a man younger than 40 with type 1 diabetes. Input material: naive CD4+ T cells from blood. The chain is built from TRBV6-5 and TRBJ2-4, with D possibly TRBD2 on 5 matching bases. In DNA form, the CDR3 reads TGTGCCAGCAGTACCGGGATCCTAGCCAAAAACATTCAGTACTTC. As protein: CASSTGILAKNIQYF.